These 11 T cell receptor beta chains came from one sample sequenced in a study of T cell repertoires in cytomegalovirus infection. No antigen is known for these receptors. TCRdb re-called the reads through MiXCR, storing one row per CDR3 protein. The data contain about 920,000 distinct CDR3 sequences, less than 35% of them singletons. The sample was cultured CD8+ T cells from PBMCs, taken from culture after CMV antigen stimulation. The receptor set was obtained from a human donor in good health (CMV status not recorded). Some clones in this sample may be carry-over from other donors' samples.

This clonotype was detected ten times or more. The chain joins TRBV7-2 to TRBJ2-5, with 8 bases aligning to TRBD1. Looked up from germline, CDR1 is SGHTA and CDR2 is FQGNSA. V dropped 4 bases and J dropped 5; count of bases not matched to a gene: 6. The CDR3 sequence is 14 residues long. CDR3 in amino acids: CASSSRGRRETQYF. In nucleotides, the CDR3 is TGTGCCAGCAGCTCCAGGGGGCGCCGGGAGACCCAGTACTTC.

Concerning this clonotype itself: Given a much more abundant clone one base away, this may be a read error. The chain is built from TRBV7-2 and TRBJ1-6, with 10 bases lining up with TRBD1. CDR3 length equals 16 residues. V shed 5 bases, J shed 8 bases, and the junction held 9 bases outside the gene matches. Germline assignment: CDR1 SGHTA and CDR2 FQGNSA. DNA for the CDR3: TGTGCCAGCAGCCGAACTCGGGACAGGGGACATTCACCCCTCCACTTT. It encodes CASSRTRDRGHSPLHF.

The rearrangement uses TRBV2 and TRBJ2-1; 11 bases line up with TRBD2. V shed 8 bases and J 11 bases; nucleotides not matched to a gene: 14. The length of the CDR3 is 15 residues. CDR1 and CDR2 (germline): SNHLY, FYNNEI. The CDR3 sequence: CASLTEASGGYQQFF. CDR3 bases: TGTGCCAGCCTTACCGAGGCTAGCGGGGGGTATCAGCAGTTCTTC.

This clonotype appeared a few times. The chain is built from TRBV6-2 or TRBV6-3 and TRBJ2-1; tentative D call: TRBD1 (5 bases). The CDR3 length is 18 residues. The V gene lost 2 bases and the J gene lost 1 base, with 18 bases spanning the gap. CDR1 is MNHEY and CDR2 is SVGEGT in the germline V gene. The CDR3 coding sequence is TGTGCCAGCAGTTACGGGCAGGGTGCCCCTAAATCCTACAATGAGCAGTTCTTC. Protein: CASSYGQGAPKSYNEQFF.

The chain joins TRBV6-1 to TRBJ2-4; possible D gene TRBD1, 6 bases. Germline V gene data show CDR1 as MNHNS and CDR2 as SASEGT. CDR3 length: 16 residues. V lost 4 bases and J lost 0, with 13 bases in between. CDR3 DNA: TGTGCCAGCAGTGGACTTACAGGGCTAGCCAAAAACATTCAGTACTTC. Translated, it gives CASSGLTGLAKNIQYF.

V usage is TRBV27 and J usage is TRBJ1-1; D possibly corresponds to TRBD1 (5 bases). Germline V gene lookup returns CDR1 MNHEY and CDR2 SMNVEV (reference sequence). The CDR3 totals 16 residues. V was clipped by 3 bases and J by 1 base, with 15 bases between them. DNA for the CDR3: TGTGCCAGCAGTTTGTGGGGCATCCCCTCGAACACTGAAGCTTTCTTT. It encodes CASSLWGIPSNTEAFF.

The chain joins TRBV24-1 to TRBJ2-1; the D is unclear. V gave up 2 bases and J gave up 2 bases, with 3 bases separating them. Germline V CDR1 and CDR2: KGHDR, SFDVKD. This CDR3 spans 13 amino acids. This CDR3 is CATSDSAYNEQFF. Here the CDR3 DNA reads TGTGCCACCAGTGATTCCGCCTACAATGAGCAGTTCTTC.

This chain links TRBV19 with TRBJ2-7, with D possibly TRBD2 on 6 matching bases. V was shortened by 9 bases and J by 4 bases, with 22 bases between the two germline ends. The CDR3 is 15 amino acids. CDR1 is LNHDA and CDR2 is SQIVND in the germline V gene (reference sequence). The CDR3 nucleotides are TGTGCCAGCGCTACGGGGGATGGCAGCCTGTACGAGCAGTACTTC. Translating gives CASATGDGSLYEQYF.

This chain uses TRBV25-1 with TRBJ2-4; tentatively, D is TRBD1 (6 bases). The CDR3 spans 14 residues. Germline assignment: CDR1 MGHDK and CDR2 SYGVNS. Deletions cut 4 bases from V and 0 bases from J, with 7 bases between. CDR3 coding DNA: TGTGCCAGCAGTGCACAGGGAGCCAAAAACATTCAGTACTTC. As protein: CASSAQGAKNIQYF. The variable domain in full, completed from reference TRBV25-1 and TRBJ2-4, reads EADIYQTPRYLVIGTGKKITLECSQTMGHDKMYWYQQDPGMELHLIHYSYGVNSTEKGDLSSESTVSRIRTEHFPLTLESARPSHTSQYLCASSAQGAKNIQYFGAGTRLSVL.

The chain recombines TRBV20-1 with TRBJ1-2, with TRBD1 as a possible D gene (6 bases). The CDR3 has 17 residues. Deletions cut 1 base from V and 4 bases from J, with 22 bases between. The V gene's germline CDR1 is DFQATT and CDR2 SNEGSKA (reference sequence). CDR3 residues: CSARGQPDSPAVYGYTF. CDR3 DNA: TGCAGTGCTAGAGGCCAACCGGACAGCCCGGCAGTCTATGGCTACACCTTC.

The CDR3 nucleotides read TGTGCCAGCAGTTTAGTGCTCAGGCGGGGCAGGGGAGGTAGGGAGCAGTACGTC. It translates to CASSLVLRRGRGGREQYV. The V call is TRBV27, the J call TRBJ2-7; the D gene could be TRBD1 or TRBD2 (6 bases each). Trimming took 2 bases from V and 7 from J, leaving 27 bases between them. The CDR3 contains 18 residues. Germline CDR1 reads MNHEY; CDR2 reads SMNVEV (reference sequence).